These 24 T cell receptor gamma chains came from one sample sequenced in a study of γδ T cells in repeated Plasmodium falciparum infection. Vgamma9/Vdelta2+ and Vdelta2-negative gammadelta T cells were flow-sorted from PBMC for bulk sequencing. TCRdb fed the multiplex PCR reads into CATT to redo clone calling. The table includes 30,000 or so gamma-chain clones, approximately 1.4% detected once. The sample comprised gamma-delta T cells from blood. These receptors were obtained from a pool of human donors (malaria-infected and uninfected, not separated).

Only a few counts were recorded for this clone. It is likely a read error: a sequence one base away is far more abundant. This CDR3 is also generated by other DNA sequences in the sample. J is TRGJP1 and V is TRGV9. Assignment of the J gene here rests on matching the DNA to germline, because TCRdb gives none. V lost 4 bases, J lost 4 bases, and 6 bases stayed unmatched. The V gene's germline CDR1 is GITISATS and CDR2 ISYDGTV (reference sequence). The CDR3 is 14 amino acids. CDR3 loop: CALWENLTGWFKIF. Written as DNA, the CDR3 is TGTGCCTTGTGGGAAAACCTCACTGGTTGGTTCAAGATATTT.

In regard to this clone: The protein in TCRdb stems from a much larger clone and differs at residue 11 from this DNA's translation, likely a read error; here the protein is translated from the DNA. V is TRGV9 and J is TRGJP. Germline V gene sequence: CDR1 GITISATS, CDR2 ISYDGTV (reference sequence). V shed 0 bases, J shed 9 bases, and the junction held 17 bases outside the gene matches. The CDR3 spans 20 residues. CDR3: CALWEVPVLGVRLGKKIKVF. In nucleotides, the CDR3 is TGTGCCTTGTGGGAGGTGCCGGTGTTAGGTGTCAGGTTGGGCAAAAAAATCAAGGTATTT.

Turning to this clone: TCRdb records a much larger clone's protein for this DNA, with a difference at residue 4 that likely arises from a read error; the protein given is the translation of the DNA. This sequence joins TRGV8 and TRGJP1. TCRdb does not report a J gene; here it was assigned by matching the DNA to germline references. Germline CDR1 VENAVY, CDR2 YDSYNSRV. Trimming removed 9 bases from V and 0 bases from J; junction bases left unmatched: 7. This CDR3 is 14 amino acids long. The CDR3 region has the DNA TGTGCCACCCGGGTGTATACCACTGGTTGGTTCAAGATATTT. It is translated as CATRVYTTGWFKIF.

About this clone: This likely reflects a read error, since a far larger clone is one base away. Other DNA sequences of this sample code for an identical CDR3. This chain connects TRGV9 to TRGJ1 or TRGJ2. Here the J gene came from matching the DNA to germline, since TCRdb omits it. Unmatched junction bases numbered 12, after V lost 0 bases and J lost 10 bases. Per the germline V gene, CDR1 is GITISATS and CDR2 is ISYDGTV (reference sequence). The CDR3 sequence is 14 residues long. CDR3 sequence reads: CALWEVQRGPKKLF. CDR3 nucleotide sequence: TGTGCCTTGTGGGAGGTGCAGAGGGGGCCGAAGAAACTCTTT.

This clone appeared many times. This chain links TRGV4 with TRGJP1. With 5 bases clipped from V and 0 bases from J, the junction kept 6 bases outside the gene matches. The length of the CDR3 is 15 residues. Germline V gives CDR1 EGSTGY, CDR2 YDSYTSSV. Here the CDR3 reads CATWVPYTTGWFKIF. The DNA for the CDR3 is TGTGCCACCTGGGTCCCTTATACCACTGGTTGGTTCAAGATATTT.

Points on this clone: The TCRdb record carries a much larger clone's protein, which differs from this DNA's translation at residue 8; a read error is the likely cause, and the protein listed here is the DNA translation. The chain combines TRGV2 with TRGJ1 or TRGJ2. TCRdb lists no J gene, so it was determined here by aligning the DNA to germline. Germline CDR1 is EGSNGY and CDR2 is YDSYNSKV. V lost 3 bases and J lost 5; bases outside the gene matches: 7. The CDR3 runs 13 residues. The CDR3 is CATWDCRHYKKLF. The CDR3 DNA reads TGTGCCACCTGGGACTGTCGACATTATAAGAAACTCTTT.

This clone was found many times. The amino acid sequence in TCRdb belongs to a much larger clone and departs from this DNA's translation at residue 3, likely a sequencing read error; the sequence shown is translated from the DNA. The gene calls are TRGV9 and TRGJP. TCRdb lists no J gene, so it was determined here by aligning the DNA to germline. CDR3 length: 17 amino acids. CDR1 and CDR2 (germline): GITISATS, ISYDGTV (reference sequence). The CDR3 here is CASWEARVQRGKKIKVF. DNA for the CDR3: TGTGCCTCGTGGGAGGCCCGAGTTCAGCGGGGCAAAAAAATCAAGGTATTT.

This clone showed up many times. The TCRdb record carries a much larger clone's protein, which differs from this DNA's translation at residue 3; a read error is the likely cause, and the protein listed here is the DNA translation. The chain recombines TRGV9 with TRGJ1 or TRGJ2. Because TCRdb records no J gene, it was assigned here through a match of the DNA to germline. CDR1 is GITISATS, CDR2 ISYDGTV, per germline (reference sequence). The CDR3 runs to 13 residues. This chain's CDR3 is CASWEVLPNKKLF. As DNA, the CDR3 is TGTGCCTCGTGGGAGGTGCTCCCTAATAAGAAACTCTTT.

This clone was seen many times. A much bigger clone sits one base away, suggesting this may be a read error. The rearrangement joins TRGV9 to TRGJP. TCRdb does not report a J gene; here it was assigned by matching the DNA to germline references. CDR3 size: 15 residues. Germline CDR1 and CDR2: GITISATS and ISYDGTV (reference sequence). The CDR3 is CALWVTELGKKIKVF. The DNA of the CDR3 is TGTGCCCTGTGGGTGACAGAGTTGGGCAAAAAAATCAAGGTATTT.

About this clone: TCRdb lists the protein of a much larger clone for this DNA, which differs at residue 6, so this is likely a read error; the protein given here is translated from the DNA itself. V is TRGV4 and J is TRGJ1 or TRGJ2. In the absence of a J gene in TCRdb, the DNA was matched to germline to assign it here. Losses at the gene ends were 6 bases for V and 5 bases for J; bases not matched to a gene: 4. Germline V gene data show CDR1 as EGSTGY and CDR2 as YDSYTSSV. The CDR3 runs 11 residues. The CDR3 region has the DNA TGTGCCACCTGGCAGAATTATAAGAAACTCTTT. Amino acids: CATWQNYKKLF.

At least ten counts were recorded for this clone. This DNA's translation and the protein TCRdb lists, from a much larger clone, do not match at residue 12, likely due to a read error; the protein shown is translated from the DNA. The chain employs TRGV8 and TRGJP1. The CDR3 is 13 residues long. Germline CDR1 reads VENAVY; CDR2 reads YDSYNSRV. The CDR3 region is CATWDLAGWFKLF. The CDR3 region has the DNA TGTGCCACCTGGGATCTCGCTGGTTGGTTCAAGTTATTT.

This clone was counted between two and nine times. It differs at one base from a far larger clone, so likely a read error. The same CDR3 can be traced to other DNA sequences in this sample. The V gene is TRGV9, but the J gene lacks a call. Germline V gene data show CDR1 as GITISATS and CDR2 as ISYDGTV (reference sequence). This CDR3 is 18 amino acids long. The CDR3 reads CALWEVQAEELGKKIKVF. CDR3 coding DNA: TGTGCCTTGTGGGAGGTGCAAGCCGAAGAGTTGGGCAAAAAAATCAAAGTATTT.

In regard to this clone: It differs at one base from a far larger clone, so likely a read error. Additional DNA sequences in this sample encode the identical CDR3. J is TRGJ1 or TRGJ2 and V is TRGV5. No J segment appears in TCRdb, so it was assigned here by matching the sequence to germline. The CDR3 consists of 10 residues. Germline-derived CDR1 and CDR2 are VINAFY and YDVSNSKD. CDR3: CATMGSKKLF. Written as DNA, the CDR3 is TGCGCCACCATGGGTTCCAAGAAACTCTTT.

This clone has a handful of counts. This DNA's translation and the protein TCRdb lists, from a much larger clone, do not match at residue 4, likely due to a read error; the protein shown is translated from the DNA. Additional DNA sequences in this sample encode the identical CDR3. The CDR3 sequence: CALREAHQELGKKIKVF. CDR3 nucleotide sequence: TGTGCCTTGCGGGAGGCTCATCAAGAGTTGGGCAAAAAAATCAAGGTATTT. The chain uses TRGV9 and TRGJP. TCRdb carries no J gene annotation; the J gene was assigned here by matching the DNA with germline. Germline V gives CDR1 GITISATS, CDR2 ISYDGTV (reference sequence). This CDR3 comprises 17 residues.

About this clone itself: The protein recorded in TCRdb matches a much larger clone and deviates from this DNA's translation at residue 3, suggesting a read error; the protein here is obtained by translating the DNA. This chain links TRGV4 with TRGJ1 or TRGJ2. TCRdb records no J gene; here it was assigned by comparing the DNA to germline. After removal of 12 bases from V and 0 bases from J, the junction contained 5 bases not matched to a gene. This CDR3 has 11 amino acids. Germline assignment: CDR1 EGSTGY and CDR2 YDSYTSSV. The CDR3 spells CASQNYYKKLF. CDR3 DNA sequence: TGTGCCTCCCAGAATTATTATAAGAAACTCTTT.

This clone was observed at least ten times. The translation of this DNA and the TCRdb protein of a much larger clone differ at residue 4, probably owing to a read error; the protein shown here is translated from the DNA. The chain joins TRGV9 to TRGJ1 or TRGJ2. The J gene comes from matching the DNA to germline here; TCRdb lacks it. The CDR3 totals 14 residues. The germline gives CDR1 GITISATS, CDR2 ISYDGTV (reference sequence). The CDR3 protein is CALREVQRGPKKLF. The DNA of the CDR3 is TGTGCCTTGCGGGAGGTGCAGAGGGGGCCTAAGAAACTCTTT.

Regarding this clone: TCRdb assigns this DNA the protein of a much larger clone, which departs from its translation at residue 6; this likely reflects a read error, and the protein shown comes from translating the DNA. The chain couples TRGV8 to TRGJ1 or TRGJ2. Here the J gene came from matching the DNA to germline, since TCRdb omits it. Germline lookup yields CDR1 VENAVY and CDR2 YDSYNSRV. V was pared by 3 bases and J by 11 bases, with 7 bases of the junction left unmatched. This CDR3 spans 11 amino acids. In nucleotides, the CDR3 is TGTGCCACCTGGGATGGGAAGCAGAAACTCTTT. Encoded protein: CATWDGKQKLF.

This clone was detected a few times. It differs at one base from a far larger clone, so likely a read error. This sample also contains other DNA sequences that code for the same CDR3. The V gene is TRGV9, the J gene TRGJ1 or TRGJ2. TCRdb carries no J gene annotation; the J gene was assigned here by matching the DNA with germline. Germline V lookup: CDR1 GITISATS, CDR2 ISYDGTV (reference sequence). The CDR3 is made up of 14 amino acids. CDR3 DNA: TGTGCCTTGTGGGAAATTCCAAATTATTACAAGAAACTCTTT. Residues: CALWEIPNYYKKLF.

Concerning this clone itself: TCRdb has a much larger clone's protein, which differs at residue 6 from the translation of this DNA, likely because of a read error; what is shown is the protein translated from the DNA. This rearrangement joins TRGV8 to TRGJ1 or TRGJ2. No J gene was available from TCRdb, and it was assigned here by a germline match of the DNA. Germline lookup yields CDR1 VENAVY and CDR2 YDSYNSRV. The CDR3 is made up of 14 amino acids. Trimming took 3 bases from V and 3 from J; bases not matched to a gene: 8. The CDR3 bases are TGTGCCACCTGGGATGGAACGTGTTATTATAAGAAACTCTTT. Translated: CATWDGTCYYKKLF.

This clone was detected many times. This chain joins TRGV9 and TRGJP. V gave up 3 bases and J gave up 9 bases; unmatched junction bases: 5. The CDR3 is 15 amino acids. Per germline, CDR1 GITISATS and CDR2 ISYDGTV (reference sequence). For the CDR3, the DNA is TGTGCCTTGTGGGAGCTATTGTTGGGCAAAAAAATCAAGGTATTT. Its protein is CALWELLLGKKIKVF.

By its share, this clone is medium-sized (0.01 to 0.1%). This chain joins TRGV9 and TRGJ1 or TRGJ2. CDR3 length: 11 amino acids. Per germline, CDR1 GITISATS and CDR2 ISYDGTV (reference sequence). Losses at the gene ends were 0 bases for V and 12 bases for J; bases not matched to a gene: 5. CDR3 sequence: CALWEVGGKLF. Written as DNA, the CDR3 is TGTGCCTTGTGGGAGGTGGGAGGGAAACTCTTT.

To note about this clone: The protein given by TCRdb reflects a much larger clone and differs at residue 11 from this DNA's translation, likely from a read error; the protein shown is the DNA's translation. The V gene is TRGV2, the J gene TRGJ1 or TRGJ2. The CDR3 runs to 14 residues. Per the germline V gene, CDR1 is EGSNGY and CDR2 is YDSYNSKV. The CDR3 spells CATWDVENYYQKLF. CDR3 DNA: TGTGCCACCTGGGACGTAGAGAATTATTATCAGAAACTCTTT.

This clone was detected only a few times. This DNA's translation differs at residue 9 from TCRdb's protein, which comes from a much larger clone; a read error is likely, and the protein shown is translated from the DNA. The gene calls are TRGV9 and TRGJP. TCRdb is silent on the J gene; assignment here came from matching the DNA to germline. This CDR3 is 17 amino acids long. In germline, CDR1 is GITISATS, CDR2 ISYDGTV (reference sequence). CDR3 sequence reads: CALWDLSQGLGKKIKVF. The CDR3 nucleotides are TGTGCCTTGTGGGACCTTTCGCAAGGGTTGGGCAAAAAAATCAAGGTATTT.

This clone occurred a few times. For this DNA, TCRdb reports the protein of a much larger clone, which diverges at residues 6 and 14, most likely from a read error; the protein presented here is translated directly from the DNA. The genes are TRGV9 and TRGJP. CDR3 length: 18 residues. CDR1 is GITISATS, CDR2 ISYDGTV, per germline (reference sequence). The CDR3 spells CALWEMQPQELGKEIKVF. As DNA, the CDR3 is TGTGCCTTGTGGGAGATGCAGCCCCAAGAGTTGGGCAAAGAAATCAAGGTATTT.